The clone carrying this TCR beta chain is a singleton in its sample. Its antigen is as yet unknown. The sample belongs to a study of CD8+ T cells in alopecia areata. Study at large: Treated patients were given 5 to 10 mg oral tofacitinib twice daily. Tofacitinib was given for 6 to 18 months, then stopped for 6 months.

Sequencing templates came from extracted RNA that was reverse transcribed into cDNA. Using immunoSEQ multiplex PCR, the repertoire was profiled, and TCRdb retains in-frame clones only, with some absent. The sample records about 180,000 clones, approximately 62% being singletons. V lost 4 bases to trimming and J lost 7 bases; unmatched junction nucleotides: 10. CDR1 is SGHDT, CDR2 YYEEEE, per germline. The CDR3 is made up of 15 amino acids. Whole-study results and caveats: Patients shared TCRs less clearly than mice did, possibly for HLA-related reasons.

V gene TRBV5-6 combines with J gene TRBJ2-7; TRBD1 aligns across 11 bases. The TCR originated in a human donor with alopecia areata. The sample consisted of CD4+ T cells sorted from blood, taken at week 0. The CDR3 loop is CASSPDRGREGEQYF. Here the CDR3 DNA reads TGTGCCAGCAGCCCGGACAGGGGGCGCGAGGGGGAGCAGTACTTC.